This record concerns one T cell receptor beta chain sequence. TCRdb's table, derived via immunoSEQ multiplex PCR, lists solely in-frame clones and lacks some. The table shows about 210,000 clones, with more than 75% occurring only once. The record originates from a study of blood T cell repertoires in COVID-19. This clonotype originated in a man aged 55 to 69 who had recovered from COVID-19. The sequenced sample consisted of peripheral blood.

Here the CDR3 reads CASSGEQGNYGYTF. The CDR3 nucleotides are TGTGCCAGCAGTGGTGAACAGGGGAACTATGGCTACACCTTC. The chain joins TRBV2 to TRBJ1-2; 7 nucleotides agree with TRBD1. The J segment lost 2 bases and the V segment lost 4 bases, leaving 4 bases of the junction unmatched. From germline, CDR1 is SNHLY and CDR2 FYNNEI. The CDR3 is 14 residues long.